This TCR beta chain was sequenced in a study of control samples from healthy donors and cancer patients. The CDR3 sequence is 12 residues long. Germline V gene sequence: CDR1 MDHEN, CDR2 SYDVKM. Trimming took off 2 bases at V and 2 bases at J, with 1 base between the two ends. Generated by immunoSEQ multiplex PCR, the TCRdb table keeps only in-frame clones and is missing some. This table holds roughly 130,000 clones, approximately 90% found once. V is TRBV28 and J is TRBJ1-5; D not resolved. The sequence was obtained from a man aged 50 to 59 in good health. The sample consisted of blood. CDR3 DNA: TGTGCCAGCAGTTTAGGCAATCAGCCCCAGCATTTT. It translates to CASSLGNQPQHF.